The 18 T cell receptor beta chains below were found in one sample sequenced in a study of T-cell memory formation after mild COVID-19. TCRdb re-analysed the 5' RACE reads in MiXCR, keeping a single row per CDR3 protein. The sample carries a few hundred thousand distinct CDR3 sequences, 14% recorded once. Sequencing input: PBMCs or a T cell subset sorted from them (not recorded which). These receptors were obtained from a man aged 18 to 29 who had mild COVID-19 (a few samples of this study predate the infection). Cell type and time point are not known.

V usage is TRBV7-2 and J usage is TRBJ2-5, with D tentatively TRBD2 (5 bases). This CDR3 contains 16 residues. Germline-derived CDR1 and CDR2 are SGHTA and FQGNSA. The germline V and J ends were trimmed by 5 bases and 4 bases, with 20 bases remaining between them. DNA for the CDR3: TGTGCCAGCAGCGTCATGATCCTAGCAACCCCAGAGACCCAGTACTTC. Its protein product is CASSVMILATPETQYF.

CDR3 amino acids: CASSPKGETQYF. As DNA, the CDR3 is TGTGCCAGCAGCCCAAAGGGCGAGACCCAGTACTTC. The genes are TRBV7-9 and TRBJ2-5; no reliable D call. The CDR3 contains 12 residues. V gave up 5 bases and J gave up 5 bases, with 9 bases separating them. Germline CDR1 reads SEHNR; CDR2 reads FQNEAQ (reference sequence).

V gene TRBV6-2 or TRBV6-3 combines with J gene TRBJ1-2; 7 nucleotides line up with TRBD1. CDR3 length: 13 amino acids. With 7 bases clipped from V and 6 bases from J, the junction kept 8 bases outside the gene matches. Germline-derived CDR1 and CDR2 are MNHEY and SVGEGT. The CDR3 nucleotides read TGTGCCAGCACCCCACAGGGGACGGATGGCTACACCTTC. It codes for CASTPQGTDGYTF.

This clonotype was seen only a few times. CDR3 nucleotides: TGCGCCAGCAGCCCCCTCGGGGTCTACGAGCAGTACTTC. Its translation is CASSPLGVYEQYF. V and J are TRBV5-1 and TRBJ2-7; D might be TRBD2 (5 bases). CDR3 length: 13 residues. The V gene lost 4 bases and the J gene lost 3 bases, with 11 bases spanning the gap. CDR1 is SGHRS and CDR2 is YFSETQ in the germline V gene.

CDR3 coding DNA: TGTGCCAGCAGTCCAATCGAAGCGCGGGGGACCCGGTATACGCAGTATTTT. It specifies CASSPIEARGTRYTQYF. The chain carries TRBV6-2 or TRBV6-3 and TRBJ2-3; the match to TRBD2 covers 7 bases. V gave up 5 bases and J gave up 7 bases; unmatched junction bases: 18. The V gene's germline CDR1 is MNHEY and CDR2 SVGEGT. CDR3 length: 17 amino acids.

This clonotype was seen a handful of times. The chain has TRBV6-1 and TRBJ2-1; D may correspond to TRBD1 or TRBD2 (6 bases each). CDR3 length: 15 residues. Trimming pared 3 bases from V and 7 bases from J, leaving 16 bases between. Per germline, CDR1 MNHNS and CDR2 SASEGT. The CDR3 loop reads CASSDPGASGNEQFF. The DNA for the CDR3 is TGTGCCAGCAGTGACCCGGGGGCATCTGGAAATGAGCAGTTCTTC.

This clonotype was seen only a few times. Likely a read error: the CDR3 ends without its conserved phenylalanine or tryptophan. No DNA is shown, since the ends of the CDR3 on it are uncertain; the CDR3 is the one TCRdb lists. The chain uses TRBV23-1 and TRBJ1-1; no DNA check was done on the table's D call, TRBD1. TRBV23-1 counts as an open reading frame of uncertain function. The CDR3 comprises 9 residues, both ends counted. The CDR3 is CASPTRGRL.

This chain joins TRBV4-1 and TRBJ1-6; possible D gene TRBD1, 6 bases. With 0 bases removed from V and 10 bases from J, the gap between germline ends came to 13 bases. This CDR3 is 15 amino acids long. Germline CDR1 reads MGHRA; CDR2 reads YSYEKL. The CDR3 is CASSQEEGGGSPLHF. CDR3 nucleotides: TGCGCCAGCAGCCAAGAGGAAGGGGGTGGCTCACCCCTCCACTTT.

This clonotype has just a few counts. The rearrangement uses TRBV7-9 and TRBJ2-5; D is undetermined. The CDR3 contains 14 residues. Trimming removed 1 base from V and 2 bases from J, with 8 bases in between. The V gene's germline CDR1 is SEHNR and CDR2 FQNEAQ (reference sequence). CDR3 DNA: TGTGCCAGCAGCTTAGGGGCCTGGCAAGAGACCCAGTACTTC. Protein: CASSLGAWQETQYF.

The CDR3 nucleotides are TGTGCCTTGTGGGCCCTGGGACAGGGCCACAATGAGCAGTTCTTC. Encoded protein: CALWALGQGHNEQFF. V and J are TRBV2 and TRBJ2-1; 9 bases align to TRBD1. The CDR3 length is 15 residues. With 11 bases clipped from V and 5 bases from J, the junction kept 13 bases outside the gene matches. Germline V gene lookup returns CDR1 SNHLY and CDR2 FYNNEI. Using reference TRBV2 and TRBJ2-1 for the parts outside the CDR3, the full variable domain is EPEVTQTPSHQVTQMGQEVILRCVPISNHLYFYWYRQILGQKVEFLVSFYNNEISEKSEIFDDQFSVERPDGSNFTLKIRSTKLEDSAMYFCALWALGQGHNEQFFGPGTRLTVL.

The sample holds many counts of this clonotype. The gene calls are TRBV14 and TRBJ2-2, with 12 bases matching TRBD2. Germline CDR1 reads SGHDN; CDR2 reads FVKESK. Germline trimming cut 4 bases from V and 4 bases from J; bases unmatched to any gene: 4. The CDR3 spans 16 residues. The CDR3 loop is CASSRLLAGGTGELFF. As DNA, the CDR3 is TGTGCCAGCAGCCGTCTACTAGCGGGGGGCACCGGGGAGCTGTTTTTT. Using reference TRBV14 and TRBJ2-2 for the parts outside the CDR3, the full variable domain is EAGVTQFPSHSVIEKGQTVTLRCDPISGHDNLYWYRRVMGKEIKFLLHFVKESKQDESGMPNNRFLAERTGGTYSTLKVQPAELEDSGVYFCASSRLLAGGTGELFFGEGSRLTVL.

The chain uses TRBV6-1 and TRBJ2-7; perhaps D is TRBD1 or TRBD2 (5 bases each). V lost 3 bases, J lost 2 bases, and 14 bases lay in between. From germline, CDR1 is MNHNS and CDR2 SASEGT. The CDR3 has 15 amino acids. The DNA of the CDR3 is TGTGCCAGCAGTGAGGGGGTCTGGGTGGCCTACGAGCAGTACGTC. Protein product: CASSEGVWVAYEQYV.

This clonotype was seen only a few times. The chain combines TRBV20-1 with TRBJ2-7; 8 bases match TRBD1. The CDR3 sequence is 15 residues long. The germline CDR1 and CDR2 sequences are DFQATT and SNEGSKA (reference sequence). V was clipped by 5 bases and J by 3 bases; unmatched bases: 12. CDR3 in DNA: TGCAGTGCTCCTCCGCGCGACAGGGGACTCTACGAGCAGTACTTC. It specifies CSAPPRDRGLYEQYF.

This clonotype was found many times. The rearrangement links TRBV4-1 to TRBJ2-7; a weak D match, TRBD2 (6 bases). V lost 2 bases, J lost 3 bases, and 14 bases lay in between. Germline loops: CDR1 MGHRA, CDR2 YSYEKL. The CDR3 runs 15 residues. The chain's CDR3 is CASSQKILGGYEQYF. DNA for the CDR3: TGCGCCAGCAGCCAAAAGATACTCGGGGGCTACGAGCAGTACTTC.

This clonotype has just a few counts. The rearrangement links TRBV2 to TRBJ2-7, with TRBD1 matching 7 bases. Germline trimming cut 0 bases from V and 7 bases from J; bases unmatched to any gene: 12. CDR1 is SNHLY and CDR2 is FYNNEI in the germline V gene. This CDR3 comprises 16 residues. CDR3 coding DNA: TGTGCCAGCAGTGAAGCGCACCGACAGGGCCTGCGTGAGCAGTACGTC. Amino acids: CASSEAHRQGLREQYV.

The rearrangement links TRBV30 to TRBJ2-7; D is unresolved. Looked up from germline, CDR1 is GTSNPN and CDR2 is SVGIG (reference sequence). The CDR3 covers 12 residues. The germline V and J ends were trimmed by 4 bases and 0 bases, with 7 bases remaining between them. The CDR3 is CAWTESSYEQYF. The DNA of the CDR3 is TGTGCCTGGACAGAAAGCTCCTACGAGCAGTACTTC.

This chain joins TRBV27 and TRBJ1-2, with TRBD1 as a possible D gene (5 bases). This CDR3 is built from 16 residues. Looked up from germline, CDR1 is MNHEY and CDR2 is SMNVEV (reference sequence). The V gene lost 2 bases and the J gene lost 0 bases, with 13 bases spanning the gap. CDR3 sequence: CASSLVAQGANYGYTF. The CDR3 nucleotides read TGTGCCAGCAGTTTAGTAGCCCAGGGAGCTAACTATGGCTACACCTTC.

This chain joins TRBV7-9 and TRBJ2-5; D is possibly TRBD2 (5 bases). CDR3 length equals 16 residues. Germline lookup yields CDR1 SEHNR and CDR2 FQNEAQ (reference sequence). The ends were cut back, 5 bases at V and 3 bases at J, with 19 bases in the middle. The CDR3 nucleotides are TGTGCCAGCAGCGGCGGGCGCTCGCAGTTCAAAGAGACCCAGTACTTC. It specifies CASSGGRSQFKETQYF. The full variable domain, rest sourced from reference TRBV7-9 and TRBJ2-5, is DTGVSQNPRHKITKRGQNVTFRCDPISEHNRLYWYRQTLGQGPEFLTYFQNEAQLEKSRLLSDRFSAERPKGSFSTLEIQRTEQGDSAMYLCASSGGRSQFKETQYFGPGTRLLVL.